This T cell receptor beta chain was identified in a study of cytomegalovirus exposure and HLA in healthy donors. V was trimmed by 4 bases and J by 2 bases, leaving 7 bases between them. CDR1 and CDR2 from the germline V gene are SGDLS and YYNGEE. CDR3 length: 12 amino acids. PCR used 60 Vbeta primers and 13 Jbeta primers. TCRdb keeps only in-frame clones here, not all; method: immunoSEQ multiplex PCR. The table records some 170,000 clones, about two thirds of them present only once. This clone was recorded once. Sequenced sample: PBMCs. The chain employs TRBV9 and TRBJ2-7, with unresolved D. The source is a woman in her thirties in good health and CMV-seronegative. DNA of the CDR3: TGTGCCAGCAGCCCTTCCGCCTACGAGCAGTACTTC. Protein: CASSPSAYEQYF.